This T cell receptor beta chain was captured by sequencing in a study of beta chain features in type 1 diabetes. For the study at large: Over all samples combined, about 99,000,000 sorted cells were examined.

The CDR3 is 15 amino acids. Trimming cost V 0 bases and J 4 bases, with 12 bases left between them. CDR1 and CDR2 from the germline V gene are MGHRA and YSYEKL. Donors contributed one heparinised blood draw apiece, averaging about 110 mL. Sorted CD4+ subsets: naive, central memory, regulatory, stem cell-like memory (CD45RO/CCR7/CD25/CD127/CD95/CD27 panel). General study findings and limits: Type 1 diabetes patients had TCRB CDR3s that were shorter (moderately but significantly so) in all four CD4+ subsets.

This clone was found a few times. Its antigen is still unknown. Reverse transcribing all isolated RNA meant expressed TCRB transcripts were sequenced. The read count averaged approximately 3.5 million across naive, central memory and regulatory T cell samples. The data were produced by immunoSEQ multiplex PCR, yet TCRdb's version contains in-frame clones alone and is incomplete. The sample yields about 700,000 clones, over 10% seen once. The receptor's source is a man younger than 35 with type 1 diabetes. The chain is built from TRBV4-1 and TRBJ1-1; D is undetermined. The specimen was naive CD4+ T cells from blood. The CDR3 is CASSQEGKGTTEAFF. DNA for the CDR3: TGCGCCAGCAGCCAAGAGGGAAAGGGCACCACTGAAGCTTTCTTT.